This T cell receptor (beta chain) was observed in a study of cytomegalovirus exposure and HLA in healthy donors. 13 Jbeta primers and 60 Vbeta primers were used for the PCR. Repertoires were generated with immunoSEQ multiplex PCR, while TCRdb's copy carries only in-frame clones and drops some. Found here are over 100,000 clones, just under 70% of them singletons; the top ten hold roughly 5.9%. CDR1 is LNHNV, CDR2 YYDKDF, per germline (reference sequence). V lost 11 bases to trimming and J lost 0 bases, with 11 bases between them. The CDR3 sequence is 13 residues long. The sequence came from a woman aged 70 to 79 in good health and CMV-seropositive. Sequencing was done on a sample of PBMCs. This chain connects TRBV15 to TRBJ1-3; D ambiguous. CDR3 amino acids: CAATGSSGNTIYF. Written as DNA, the CDR3 is TGTGCCGCAACGGGGAGCTCTGGAAACACCATATATTTT. The whole variable domain, filled in from reference TRBV15 and TRBJ1-3, reads DAMVIQNPRYQVTQFGKPVTLSCSQTLNHNVMYWYQQKSSQAPKLLFHYYDKDFNNEADTPDNFQSRRPNTSFCFLDIRSPGLGDTAMYLCAATGSSGNTIYFGEGSWLTVV.